This T cell receptor (beta chain) was sequenced for a study of control samples from healthy donors and cancer patients. This CDR3 has 13 amino acids. Germline values: CDR1 SGHTA, CDR2 FQGTGA. V was cut by 0 bases and J by 7 bases, with 10 bases left in between. Generated by immunoSEQ multiplex PCR, the TCRdb table keeps only in-frame clones and is missing some. The top ten hold around 7% of the sample, which has roughly 26,000 clones, 65% to 90% seen once. This clonotype was obtained from a woman in her sixties or seventies with head and neck cancer. Sequenced sample: PBMCs. This chain uses TRBV7-3 with TRBJ2-7, with D possibly being TRBD1 or TRBD2 (5 bases each). The CDR3 loop reads CASSLTTGGEQYF. For the CDR3, the DNA is TGTGCCAGCAGCTTAACCACAGGAGGTGAGCAGTACTTC.